The 14 T cell receptor beta chains given below trace back to one sample, sequenced in a study of T cells after somatic rescue of genetic block (dated by TCRdb to about 2020). Libraries came from the immunoSEQ multiplex PCR assay. Not all clones reach the TCRdb copy of this immuneACCESS table, which keeps in-frame sequences only. Checked studies attribute under half of the gap to unresolved V genes and leave the rest unexplained. The sample records roughly 110,000 clones, around nine tenths of which are singletons. Of the sample, approximately 1.4% falls within the top ten clones. Sequencing was performed on peripheral blood mononuclear cells (PBMCs). The receptors shown here come from a woman aged 18-29 years.

The J gene is TRBJ1-1, the V gene TRBV11-2; unclear D gene. CDR1 SGHAT and CDR2 FQNNGV come from the germline V gene. The V end was cut by 3 bases, the J end by 0 bases, with 5 bases between. The length of the CDR3 is 13 residues. The CDR3 protein is CASSFPLNTEAFF. CDR3 bases: TGTGCCAGCAGCTTTCCACTGAACACTGAAGCTTTCTTT.

There are a few counts of this clone. J is TRBJ1-6 and V is TRBV27, with 8 bases matching TRBD1. V dropped 0 bases and J dropped 0; count of bases not matched to a gene: 16. The germline V gene has CDR1 MNHEY and CDR2 SMNVEV (reference sequence). CDR3 length: 22 residues. In DNA, the CDR3 is TGTGCCAGCAGTTTATCCAATAACCGGGACAGGATACAGAGCTCCTATAATTCACCCCTCCACTTT. It specifies CASSLSNNRDRIQSSYNSPLHF.

The CDR3 coding sequence is TGTGCCAGCAGTTCGACAGGGGAAGAGGTCGAAGCTTTCTTT. Its protein product is CASSSTGEEVEAFF. This chain connects TRBV28 to TRBJ1-1, with 8 bases fitting TRBD1. The V gene's germline CDR1 is MDHEN and CDR2 SYDVKM. Germline trimming cut 4 bases from V and 8 bases from J; bases unmatched to any gene: 9. The CDR3 runs to 14 residues. Complete variable domain (other parts from reference TRBV28 and TRBJ1-1): DVKVTQSSRYLVKRTGEKVFLECVQDMDHENMFWYRQDPGLGLRLIYFSYDVKMKEKGDIPEGYSVSREKKERFSLILESASTNQTSMYLCASSSTGEEVEAFFGQGTRLTVV.

This clone occurred once. This sequence joins TRBV7-6 and TRBJ2-7; 7 bases line up with TRBD1. Per germline, CDR1 SGHVS and CDR2 FNYEAQ. After removal of 0 bases from V and 4 bases from J, the junction contained 3 bases not matched to a gene. The CDR3 covers 14 residues. The CDR3 coding sequence is TGTGCCAGCAGCTTAGCACAGGGGACATACGAGCAGTACTTC. Encoded protein: CASSLAQGTYEQYF. Drawing the rest from reference TRBV7-6 and TRBJ2-7, the complete variable domain is GAGVSQSPRYKVTKRGQDVALRCDPISGHVSLYWYRQALGQGPEFLTYFNYEAQQDKSGLPNDRFSAERPEGSISTLTIQRTEQRDSAMYRCASSLAQGTYEQYFGPGTRLTVT.

This chain uses TRBV19 with TRBJ1-1; 7 nucleotides match TRBD1. The V gene's germline CDR1 is LNHDA and CDR2 SQIVND (reference sequence). The CDR3 consists of 14 residues. Germline trimming cut 4 bases from V and 7 bases from J; bases unmatched to any gene: 9. The CDR3 loop reads CASSRGGSRGEAFF. The CDR3 nucleotides read TGTGCCAGTAGTAGAGGGGGCAGTCGTGGTGAAGCTTTCTTT.

The chain carries TRBV19 and TRBJ2-7; D might be TRBD1 (6 bases). Germline CDR1 is LNHDA and CDR2 is SQIVND (reference sequence). The CDR3 runs to 16 residues. Trimming took off 3 bases at V and 0 bases at J, with 15 bases between the two ends. CDR3 residues: CASSIVRTVLSYEQYF. CDR3 nucleotide sequence: TGTGCCAGTAGTATCGTTCGGACAGTCCTCTCCTACGAGCAGTACTTC.

The V and J genes are TRBV4-1 and TRBJ1-5, with D unclear. The CDR3 totals 13 residues. Trimming shortened V by 0 bases and J by 9 bases, and 9 bases separated the two germline ends. Germline-derived CDR1 and CDR2 are MGHRA and YSYEKL. CDR3 residues: CASSQDGFGPQHF. The CDR3 nucleotides are TGCGCCAGCAGCCAAGATGGATTCGGGCCCCAGCATTTT.

The chain has TRBV5-6 and TRBJ2-7; weak D call: TRBD2 (6 bases). CDR3 size: 14 residues. The germline gives CDR1 SGHDT, CDR2 YYEEEE. V dropped 1 base and J dropped 5 bases, with 13 bases sitting between them. The CDR3 DNA follows: TGTGCCAGCAGCTTGAACCCCGGAGGGCACGAGCAGTACTTC. Amino acid sequence: CASSLNPGGHEQYF. The full variable domain, with the rest looked up from reference TRBV5-6 and TRBJ2-7, is DAGVTQSPTHLIKTRGQQVTLRCSPKSGHDTVSWYQQALGQGPQFIFQYYEEEERQRGNFPDRFSGHQFPNYSSELNVNALLLGDSALYLCASSLNPGGHEQYFGPGTRLTVT.

This clone was found once. The V gene is TRBV21-1, the J gene TRBJ1-3; TRBD1, the table's D call, lacks a check against the DNA. TRBV21-1 represents a pseudogene. The CDR3 is 15 amino acids. CDR3: CASSKEGHSGNTIYF. CDR3 sequence (DNA): TGTGCCAGCAGCAAAGAAGGACACTCTGGAAACACCATATATTTT.

This clone has a handful of counts. V usage is TRBV10-3 and J usage is TRBJ1-5; no definite D call. V was shortened by 0 bases and J by 15 bases, with 12 bases between the two germline ends. Looked up from germline, CDR1 is ENHRY and CDR2 is SYGVKD. This CDR3 has 12 amino acids. The DNA of the CDR3 is TGTGCCATCAGTGAGTCCGGGGAGGTACGGCATTTT. Its protein is CAISESGEVRHF.

The J gene is TRBJ2-1, the V gene TRBV7-2; no firm D call. Germline CDR1 SGHTA, CDR2 FQGNSA. The germline V and J ends were trimmed by 5 bases and 7 bases, with 15 bases remaining between them. The CDR3 is 14 residues long. The CDR3 DNA sequence: TGTGCCAGCAGCCAAGGCTACGGGCGGAATGAGCAGTTCTTC. Amino acid sequence: CASSQGYGRNEQFF.

As DNA, the CDR3 is TGTGCCACCAGCAGAGAAGAGGGCTCTGAAGCTTTCTTT. This gives the protein CATSREEGSEAFF. This rearrangement joins TRBV15 to TRBJ1-1; D is unclear. The V end was cut by 0 bases, the J end by 6 bases, with 8 bases between. There are 13 residues in the CDR3. Looked up from germline, CDR1 is LNHNV and CDR2 is YYDKDF (reference sequence).

This chain uses TRBV27 with TRBJ1-1; 8 bases match TRBD1. The germline CDR1 and CDR2 sequences are MNHEY and SMNVEV (reference sequence). Trimming cost V 8 bases and J 8 bases; bases outside gene matches: 7. This CDR3 is 12 amino acids long. The CDR3 spells CASRPQGEEAFF. Written as DNA, the CDR3 is TGTGCCAGCCGCCCACAGGGGGAAGAAGCTTTCTTT.

This chain links TRBV30 with TRBJ1-1; 7 positions match TRBD1. CDR1 and CDR2 from the germline V gene are GTSNPN and SVGIG (reference sequence). Trimming cost V 4 bases and J 7 bases; bases outside gene matches: 3. This CDR3 has 11 residues. In DNA, the CDR3 is TGTGCCTGGAACAGACAGGGTGAAGCTTTCTTT. It is translated as CAWNRQGEAFF. The variable domain in full, with the rest retrieved from reference TRBV30 and TRBJ1-1, is SQTIHQWPATLVQPVGSPLSLECTVEGTSNPNLYWYRQAAGRGLQLLFYSVGIGQISSEVPQNLSASRPQDRQFILSSKKLLLSDSGFYLCAWNRQGEAFFGQGTRLTVV.